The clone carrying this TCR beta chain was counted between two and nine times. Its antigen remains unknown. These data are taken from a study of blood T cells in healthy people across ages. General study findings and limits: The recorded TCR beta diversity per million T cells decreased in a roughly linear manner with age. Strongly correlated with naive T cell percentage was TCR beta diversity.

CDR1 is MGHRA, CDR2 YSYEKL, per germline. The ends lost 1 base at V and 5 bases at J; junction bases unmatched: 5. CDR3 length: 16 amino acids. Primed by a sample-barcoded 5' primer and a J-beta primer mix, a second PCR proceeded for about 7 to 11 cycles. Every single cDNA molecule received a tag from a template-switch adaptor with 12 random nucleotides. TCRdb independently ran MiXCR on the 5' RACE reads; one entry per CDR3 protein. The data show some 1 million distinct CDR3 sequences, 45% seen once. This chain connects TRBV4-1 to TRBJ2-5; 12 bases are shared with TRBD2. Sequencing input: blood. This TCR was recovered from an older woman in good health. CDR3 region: CASSQVPLAGGETQYF. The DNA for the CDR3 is TGCGCCAGCAGCCAAGTCCCTCTAGCGGGAGGGGAGACCCAGTACTTC.